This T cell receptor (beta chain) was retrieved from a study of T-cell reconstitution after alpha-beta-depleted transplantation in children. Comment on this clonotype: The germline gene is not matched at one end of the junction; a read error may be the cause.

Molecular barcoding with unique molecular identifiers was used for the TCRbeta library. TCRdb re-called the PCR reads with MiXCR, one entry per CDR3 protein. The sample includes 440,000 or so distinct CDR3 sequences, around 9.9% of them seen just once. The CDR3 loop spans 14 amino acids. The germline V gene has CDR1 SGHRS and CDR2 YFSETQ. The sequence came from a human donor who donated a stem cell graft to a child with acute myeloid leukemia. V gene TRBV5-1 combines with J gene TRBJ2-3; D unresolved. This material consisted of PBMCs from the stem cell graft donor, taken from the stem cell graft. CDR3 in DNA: TGCGCCGGCAGCTCAAGACATCAGCCAGATACGCAGTATTTT. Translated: CAGSSRHQPDTQYF.